What follows are 25 T cell receptor beta chains derived from one specimen sequenced in a study of cytomegalovirus exposure and HLA in healthy donors. TCRdb's copy holds only in-frame clones and misses some; the assay was immunoSEQ multiplex PCR. The sample has about 130,000 clones, 80% to 90% seen once. Sequencing was performed on PBMCs. Source of these receptors: a woman aged 25 to 45 in good health and CMV-seropositive.

The chain has TRBV15 and TRBJ2-1; 8 positions agree with TRBD1. Looked up from germline, CDR1 is LNHNV and CDR2 is YYDKDF (reference sequence). The V and J ends lost 3 bases and 3 bases, in that order; junction bases with no gene match: 7. The CDR3 runs to 16 residues. CDR3 sequence (DNA): TGTGCCACCAGCAGGGCCACAGGGGGGAACTACAATGAGCAGTTCTTC. Its protein product is CATSRATGGNYNEQFF.

The chain has TRBV15 and TRBJ2-5; 11 bases line up with TRBD2. This CDR3 is 17 amino acids long. Germline V gives CDR1 LNHNV, CDR2 YYDKDF (reference sequence). The ends lost 1 base at V and 0 bases at J; junction bases unmatched: 4. This CDR3 reads CATSRGLAGGNQETQYF. The CDR3 coding sequence is TGTGCCACCAGCAGAGGGCTAGCGGGGGGAAACCAAGAGACCCAGTACTTC.

This clone was found a few times. V and J are TRBV29-1 and TRBJ2-3; D remains ambiguous. Germline CDR1 and CDR2: SQVTM and ANQGSEA. V lost 7 bases, J lost 2 bases, and 13 bases lay in between. The CDR3 runs to 13 residues. The CDR3 sequence is CSGGILHTDTQYF. CDR3 DNA: TGCAGCGGTGGAATACTACACACAGATACGCAGTATTTT.

The chain recombines TRBV5-4 with TRBJ1-6, with D possibly TRBD1 on 5 matching bases. V was shortened by 4 bases and J by 7 bases, with 12 bases between the two germline ends. The CDR3 has 14 residues. Germline assignment: CDR1 SGHNT and CDR2 YYREEE (reference sequence). DNA of the CDR3: TGTGCCAGCAGCCCCCTCGACAGAAATTCACCCCTCCACTTT. It specifies CASSPLDRNSPLHF.

A single count supports this clone. V gene TRBV29-1 combines with J gene TRBJ1-2; D remains ambiguous. The CDR3 length is 15 residues. V was trimmed by 3 bases and J by 8 bases, leaving 22 bases between them. The germline CDR1 and CDR2 sequences are SQVTM and ANQGSEA. CDR3 region: CSVDRERASGVGYTF. The CDR3 DNA sequence: TGCAGCGTTGACCGTGAGAGGGCCAGCGGGGTCGGCTACACCTTC.

This chain connects TRBV27 to TRBJ2-1; 7 bases line up with TRBD1. The ends lost 3 bases at V and 4 bases at J; junction bases unmatched: 9. From germline, CDR1 is MNHEY and CDR2 SMNVEV (reference sequence). The CDR3 length is 16 residues. The chain's CDR3 is CASSFSGGAAYNEQFF. The CDR3 DNA sequence: TGTGCCAGCAGTTTCTCAGGGGGTGCGGCTTACAATGAGCAGTTCTTC.

V is TRBV11-3 and J is TRBJ2-3, with a tentative D call TRBD1 (6 bases). From germline, CDR1 is SGHNT and CDR2 YENEEA. V shed 5 bases and J shed 2 bases, with 8 bases lying between them. CDR3 length equals 13 residues. The CDR3 sequence is CASSRTATDTQYF. CDR3 nucleotides: TGTGCCAGCAGCCGGACAGCCACAGATACGCAGTATTTT.

CDR3 nucleotides: TGTGCCAGCTCAACGACGGGATCTAGCACAGATACGCAGTATTTT. Translation: CASSTTGSSTDTQYF. The rearrangement joins TRBV6-5 to TRBJ2-3, with D possibly TRBD2 on 5 matching bases. Trimming removed 8 bases at V and 0 bases at J, with 15 bases between. Germline V gives CDR1 MNHEY, CDR2 SVGAGI. The CDR3 totals 15 residues.

The genes are TRBV5-1 and TRBJ1-1; no definite D call. This CDR3 is built from 14 residues. Per the germline V gene, CDR1 is SGHRS and CDR2 is YFSETQ. Between the trimmed V and J ends, which lost 3 bases and 1 base, there was a span of 10 bases. For the CDR3, the DNA is TGCGCCAGCAGCTCCCTCCCCCCGAACACTGAAGCTTTCTTT. It is translated as CASSSLPPNTEAFF.

The CDR3 sequence is CASSPIVGDRYKSSYNEQFF. The CDR3 nucleotides are TGTGCCAGCAGTCCCATCGTCGGAGACAGATACAAAAGCTCCTACAATGAGCAGTTCTTC. The gene calls are TRBV28 and TRBJ2-1; maybe TRBD1 (5 bases). The CDR3 extends over 20 amino acids. Trimming removed 5 bases from V and 0 bases from J, with 26 bases in between. CDR1 is MDHEN and CDR2 is SYDVKM in the germline V gene.

The V gene is TRBV11-2, the J gene TRBJ2-7; D is possibly TRBD2 (7 bases). CDR3 length equals 15 residues. Per germline, CDR1 SGHAT and CDR2 FQNNGV. V was pared by 1 base and J by 2 bases, with 12 bases between. The CDR3 loop reads CASSLVGGGPYEQYF. The CDR3 nucleotides are TGTGCCAGCAGCTTAGTGGGAGGGGGACCCTACGAGCAGTACTTC.

The chain employs TRBV5-3 and TRBJ1-5; D ambiguous. TRBV5-3 is classed as an ORF, of uncertain function. The length of the CDR3 is 13 residues. V was clipped by 1 base and J by 11 bases, with 13 bases between them. CDR3 residues: CARSLIVGPTQHF. The CDR3 nucleotides read TGTGCCAGAAGCTTGATCGTTGGGCCAACCCAGCATTTT.

The V and J genes are TRBV5-1 and TRBJ2-5; TRBD2 agrees at 7 bases. CDR1 and CDR2 from the germline V gene are SGHRS and YFSETQ. The CDR3 is 16 residues long. Germline trimming cut 0 bases from V and 3 bases from J; bases unmatched to any gene: 8. In DNA, the CDR3 is TGCGCCAGCAGCTTGGGGGATAGCGCGGGGGAAGAGACCCAGTACTTC. Its translation: CASSLGDSAGEETQYF.

J is TRBJ2-2 and V is TRBV28; a possible D gene is TRBD2 (6 bases). The ends were cut back, 2 bases at V and 1 base at J, with 11 bases in the middle. This CDR3 has 16 residues. Germline V gene lookup returns CDR1 MDHEN and CDR2 SYDVKM. CDR3 in DNA: TGTGCCAGCAGTTTAACTAGCCAGATGAACACCGGGGAGCTGTTTTTT. This sequence encodes CASSLTSQMNTGELFF.

V and J are TRBV4-1 and TRBJ2-3; 11 bases align to TRBD1. V gave up 0 bases and J gave up 5 bases; unmatched junction bases: 10. CDR1 and CDR2 (germline): MGHRA, YSYEKL. The CDR3 loop spans 18 amino acids. The CDR3 bases are TGCGCCAGCAGCCAAGAAGTTTCGCGGACAGGGGGCTTAGATACGCAGTATTTT. It yields the protein CASSQEVSRTGGLDTQYF.

This chain joins TRBV7-6 and TRBJ1-1, with 8 bases aligning to TRBD1. This CDR3 region has 15 residues. V was pared by 5 bases and J by 2 bases, with 7 bases of the junction left unmatched. CDR1 is SGHVS and CDR2 is FNYEAQ in the germline V gene. CDR3 region: CASSPSDRANTEAFF. DNA for the CDR3: TGTGCCAGCAGCCCCTCGGACAGGGCCAACACTGAAGCTTTCTTT.

V is TRBV5-4 and J is TRBJ2-3; TRBD1 is a possible D gene (6 bases). CDR3 length: 13 amino acids. In germline, CDR1 is SGHNT, CDR2 YYREEE (reference sequence). V was clipped by 3 bases and J by 9 bases, with 14 bases between them. The CDR3 coding sequence is TGTGCCAGCAGCTCCTGGACAGCCGACACGCAGTATTTT. This sequence encodes CASSSWTADTQYF.

V gene TRBV28 combines with J gene TRBJ2-5, with D possibly TRBD1 on 6 matching bases. V was trimmed by 2 bases and J by 0 bases, leaving 16 bases between them. Germline V CDR1 and CDR2: MDHEN, SYDVKM. The length of the CDR3 is 17 residues. CDR3 sequence reads: CASSLPPGTTYQETQYF. The CDR3 region has the DNA TGTGCCAGCAGTTTACCCCCTGGGACAACGTACCAAGAGACCCAGTACTTC.

This clone was seen a handful of times. This chain joins TRBV2 and TRBJ2-7; 7 bases align to TRBD1. CDR3 length: 13 amino acids. Germline lookup yields CDR1 SNHLY and CDR2 FYNNEI. DNA for the CDR3: TGTGCTACCCAACGACAGGGCCTCAACGAGCAGTACTTC. Residues: CATQRQGLNEQYF.

The chain uses TRBV5-1 and TRBJ2-1; the match to TRBD2 covers 12 bases. Germline V gene sequence: CDR1 SGHRS, CDR2 YFSETQ. After removal of 0 bases from V and 9 bases from J, the junction contained 10 bases not matched to a gene. The CDR3 sequence is 17 residues long. The CDR3 DNA reads TGCGCCAGCAGCTTGGCAACGACTAGCGGGAGTGAGGGTGAGCAGTTCTTC. Translation gives CASSLATTSGSEGEQFF.

This sequence joins TRBV27 and TRBJ2-1; D gene uncertain. With 3 bases removed from V and 0 bases from J, the gap between germline ends came to 12 bases. Germline V gene sequence: CDR1 MNHEY, CDR2 SMNVEV (reference sequence). This CDR3 is built from 16 residues. CDR3 in amino acids: CASSFGLFSSYNEQFF. The DNA for the CDR3 is TGTGCCAGCAGTTTTGGGCTTTTCAGCTCCTACAATGAGCAGTTCTTC.

This clone was recorded a few times. The CDR3 spells CASSEVGMGGPQHF. In DNA, the CDR3 is TGCGCCAGCAGCGAGGTTGGGATGGGAGGGCCCCAGCATTTT. The V and J genes are TRBV5-1 and TRBJ1-5; unclear D gene. The CDR3 consists of 14 residues. Trimming took 4 bases from V and 9 from J, leaving 17 bases between them. Germline V CDR1 and CDR2: SGHRS, YFSETQ. Looking up the rest from reference TRBV5-1 and TRBJ1-5 gives the full variable domain: KAGVTQTPRYLIKTRGQQVTLSCSPISGHRSVSWYQQTPGQGLQFLFEYFSETQRNKGNFPGRFSGRQFSNSRSEMNVSTLELGDSALYLCASSEVGMGGPQHFGDGTRLSIL.

This chain's CDR3 is CASSFLGQGADTQYF. In nucleotides, the CDR3 is TGTGCCAGCAGTTTTCTGGGACAGGGGGCCGATACGCAGTATTTT. V gene TRBV27 combines with J gene TRBJ2-3; TRBD1 matches 12 bases. This CDR3 has 15 residues. V gave up 3 bases and J gave up 6 bases; unmatched junction bases: 4. Per germline, CDR1 MNHEY and CDR2 SMNVEV (reference sequence).

This chain uses TRBV4-1 with TRBJ1-5, with D possibly matching TRBD1 (5 bases). CDR3 length: 16 amino acids. The V and J ends lost 0 bases and 6 bases respectively, with 15 bases between them. In germline, CDR1 is MGHRA, CDR2 YSYEKL. CDR3 in DNA: TGCGCCAGCAGCCAAGATGCTGGCCAGGGCGTTCAGCCCCAGCATTTT. Translating gives CASSQDAGQGVQPQHF.

Comment on this clone: A much larger clone is a single base away; this may be a read error. The chain has TRBV27 and TRBJ1-5; D not certain. This CDR3 has 15 residues. Germline CDR1 reads MNHEY; CDR2 reads SMNVEV (reference sequence). CDR3 region: CASSANAGSNQPRHF. DNA for the CDR3: TGTGCCAGCAGTGCCAACGCGGGGAGCAATCAGCCCCGGCATTTT.